These 4 T cell receptor beta chains share one sample of origin, sequenced in a study of T cell responses to AZD1222 COVID-19 vaccine. Sequencing was performed with immunoSEQ multiplex PCR; in TCRdb, only in-frame clones are kept and a portion is missing. This sample has about 150,000 clones; 85% to 95% occur once, and the top ten carry more than 8.5%. This specimen was peripheral blood, taken on day 0 of AZD1222 vaccination. Every receptor here comes from an adult in good health.

V usage is TRBV6-1 and J usage is TRBJ1-5; no clear D gene. Germline CDR1 and CDR2: MNHNS and SASEGT. The CDR3 has 15 amino acids. The V gene lost 1 base and the J gene lost 3 bases, with 10 bases spanning the gap. This chain's CDR3 is CASSEVVGPNQPQHF. Here the CDR3 DNA reads TGTGCCAGCAGTGAAGTGGTGGGTCCCAATCAGCCCCAGCATTTT.

The chain uses TRBV5-6 and TRBJ1-2, with 7 bases matching TRBD1. The CDR3 has 14 amino acids. CDR1 SGHDT and CDR2 YYEEEE come from the germline V gene. V lost 0 bases and J lost 4; bases outside the gene matches: 3. The chain's CDR3 is CASSLEGTAYGYTF. For the CDR3, the DNA is TGTGCCAGCAGCTTGGAGGGGACAGCCTATGGCTACACCTTC.

This sequence joins TRBV10-3 and TRBJ1-1; D unresolved. Trimming stripped 5 bases from V and 3 bases from J, with 16 bases between. Looked up from germline, CDR1 is ENHRY and CDR2 is SYGVKD. This CDR3 has 15 residues. The CDR3 DNA sequence: TGTGCCATCAGTACGGTCGGGGTCGTGGACACTGAAGCTTTCTTT. Protein product: CAISTVGVVDTEAFF.

V and J are TRBV16 and TRBJ1-2; no definite D call. Germline values: CDR1 KGHSY, CDR2 FQNENV. V shed 4 bases and J shed 4 bases, with 16 bases lying between them. The CDR3 length is 15 residues. The CDR3 spells CASSPRFGSPYGYTF. The CDR3 nucleotides are TGTGCCAGCAGCCCACGCTTCGGGAGCCCCTATGGCTACACCTTC.